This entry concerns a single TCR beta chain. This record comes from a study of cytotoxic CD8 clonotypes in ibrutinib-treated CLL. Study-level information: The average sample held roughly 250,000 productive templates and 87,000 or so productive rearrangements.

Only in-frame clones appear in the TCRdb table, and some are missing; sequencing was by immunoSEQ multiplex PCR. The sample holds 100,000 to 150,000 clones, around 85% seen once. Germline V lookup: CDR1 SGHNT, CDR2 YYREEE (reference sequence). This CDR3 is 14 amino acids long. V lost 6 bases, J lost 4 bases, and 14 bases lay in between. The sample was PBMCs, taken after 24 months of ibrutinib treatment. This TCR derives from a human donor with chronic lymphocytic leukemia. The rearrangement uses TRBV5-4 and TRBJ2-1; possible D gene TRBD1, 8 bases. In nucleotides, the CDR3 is TGTGCCAGCAACTTACAGGGGGGGTACAATGAGCAGTTCTTC. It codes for CASNLQGGYNEQFF. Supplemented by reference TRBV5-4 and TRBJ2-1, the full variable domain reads ETGVTQSPTHLIKTRGQQVTLRCSSQSGHNTVSWYQQALGQGPQFIFQYYREEENGRGNFPPRFSGLQFPNYSSELNVNALELDDSALYLCASNLQGGYNEQFFGPGTRLTVL.